A single sample gave rise to the 5 T cell receptor beta chains below, sequenced in a study of blood T cells in healthy people across ages. Primed by a sample-barcoded 5' primer and a J-beta primer mix, a second PCR proceeded for about 6 to 12 cycles. TCRdb passed the 5' RACE reads through MiXCR, listing each CDR3 protein once. The sample has under 2 million distinct CDR3 sequences; approximately 32% are singletons. Sequencing was carried out using blood. Receptor source: a woman aged 25 to 39 in good health.

The chain is built from TRBV11-2 and TRBJ2-3, with D uncertain. Germline V gene lookup returns CDR1 SGHAT and CDR2 FQNNGV. There are 12 residues in the CDR3. Trimming removed 2 bases from V and 9 bases from J, with 9 bases in between. CDR3 sequence: CASSLLGFTQYF. The CDR3 DNA reads as TGTGCCAGCAGCTTACTTGGATTCACGCAGTATTTT.

The chain is built from TRBV10-2 and TRBJ2-3; D assignment may be TRBD1 or TRBD2 (6 bases each). Germline lookup yields CDR1 WSHSY and CDR2 SAAADI. V shed 1 base and J shed 4 bases, with 12 bases lying between them. There are 15 residues in the CDR3. For the CDR3, the DNA is TGCGCCAGCAGTGAGTTGGTAGGGGGGCCAGATACGCAGTATTTT. Amino acid sequence: CASSELVGGPDTQYF.

V usage is TRBV7-9 and J usage is TRBJ2-5, with D unclear. The CDR3 extends over 15 amino acids. In germline, CDR1 is SEHNR, CDR2 FQNEAQ (reference sequence). Trimming left V 3 bases short and J 5 bases short, with 16 bases between. For the CDR3, the DNA is TGTGCCAGCAGCTTCGGTTCTCGTGATTGGGAGACCCAGTACTTC. It codes for CASSFGSRDWETQYF.

The chain uses TRBV27 and TRBJ1-5, with a possible D match to TRBD1 (6 bases). Per the germline V gene, CDR1 is MNHEY and CDR2 is SMNVEV (reference sequence). The CDR3 runs 15 residues. The V gene lost 6 bases and the J gene lost 6 bases, with 18 bases spanning the gap. The CDR3 DNA sequence: TGTGCCAGCAGCCCAGGACAGCGGGTCCCTCAGCCCCAGCATTTT. It is translated as CASSPGQRVPQPQHF.

The V gene is TRBV5-6, the J gene TRBJ2-1; 8 bases fit TRBD1. Germline assignment: CDR1 SGHDT and CDR2 YYEEEE. The CDR3 loop spans 16 amino acids. The V and J ends lost 0 bases and 3 bases, in that order; junction bases with no gene match: 5. The CDR3 nucleotides are TGTGCCAGCAGCTTGGGTCGAACAGGGGGCTACAATGAGCAGTTCTTC. It encodes CASSLGRTGGYNEQFF.